These 17 T cell receptor beta chains originate from one sample sequenced in a study of blood T cells in healthy people across ages. Combining a sample-barcoded 5' primer with a J-beta primer mix, a second PCR ran for about 7 to 11 cycles. TCRdb itself ran the 5' RACE reads through MiXCR, one entry per CDR3 protein. The profile covers 780,000 or so distinct CDR3 sequences, with roughly three fifths appearing a single time and around 24% taken by the ten largest. Material: blood. All receptors come from a man aged 35-49 years in good health.

This clonotype was observed many times. This chain joins TRBV29-1 and TRBJ1-2, with D tentatively TRBD1 (5 bases). The V end lost 3 bases, the J end lost 4 bases, and 18 bases lay between the germline ends. Per the germline V gene, CDR1 is SQVTM and CDR2 is ANQGSEA. The CDR3 runs 15 residues. CDR3 loop: CSVEGGGRHGYGYTF. CDR3 bases: TGCAGCGTTGAGGGGGGAGGAAGACACGGCTATGGCTACACCTTC.

About this clonotype: At one end the junction does not follow the germline gene, possibly because of a read error. The chain links TRBV28 to TRBJ2-7; 9 bases map to TRBD1. Per germline, CDR1 MDHEN and CDR2 SYDVKM. The length of the CDR3 is 19 residues. In DNA form, the CDR3 reads TGTGCCGGCAGTTTAGATTCCCCGAGGGGACAGGGACCCTTCTATGAGCAGTACTTC. This codes for CAGSLDSPRGQGPFYEQYF.

The rearrangement uses TRBV12-3 or TRBV12-4 and TRBJ2-6, with D possibly being TRBD1 (6 bases). Deletions cut 4 bases from V and 0 bases from J, with 13 bases between. The CDR3 is 17 amino acids. CDR3 sequence reads: CASSSDRSLSGANVLTF. The CDR3 bases are TGTGCCAGCAGTTCGGACAGATCCCTCTCTGGGGCCAACGTCCTGACTTTC.

The chain joins TRBV15 to TRBJ2-6; D ambiguous. The CDR3 runs 14 residues. The V gene's germline CDR1 is LNHNV and CDR2 YYDKDF (reference sequence). V was shortened by 2 bases and J by 3 bases, with 5 bases between the two germline ends. The CDR3 nucleotides are TGTGCCACCAGCAGATCGGGTGGGGCCAACGTCCTGACTTTC. Protein product: CATSRSGGANVLTF.

This clonotype was counted only a few times. The chain employs TRBV7-9 and TRBJ2-5; D is possibly TRBD1 or TRBD2 (5 bases each). V gave up 4 bases and J gave up 6 bases, with 18 bases separating them. Germline V gene sequence: CDR1 SEHNR, CDR2 FQNEAQ (reference sequence). The CDR3 consists of 15 residues. CDR3 coding DNA: TGTGCCAGCAGCTCCGAACAGGAGGTTTGGAAGACCCAGTACTTC. It encodes CASSSEQEVWKTQYF.

The V and J genes are TRBV29-1 and TRBJ2-1; tentatively, D is TRBD2 (7 bases). The V gene lost 8 bases and the J gene lost 8 bases, with 19 bases spanning the gap. This CDR3 contains 13 residues. The germline CDR1 and CDR2 sequences are SQVTM and ANQGSEA. The CDR3 region is CSPVWGGGDEQFF. In nucleotides, the CDR3 is TGCAGCCCCGTTTGGGGGGGCGGCGATGAGCAGTTCTTC.

This chain connects TRBV14 to TRBJ2-1; tentatively, D is TRBD2 (6 bases). The CDR3 is 19 residues long. The V end was cut by 4 bases, the J end by 4 bases, with 26 bases between. Germline V CDR1 and CDR2: SGHDN, FVKESK. CDR3 nucleotide sequence: TGTGCCAGCAGCCGATCCTCGGGAGTTGGTCTTCTTTCGTACAATGAGCAGTTCTTC. Amino acids: CASSRSSGVGLLSYNEQFF.

The chain recombines TRBV20-1 with TRBJ2-5; 12 bases agree with TRBD1. The V gene's germline CDR1 is DFQATT and CDR2 SNEGSKA (reference sequence). The junction had 6 bases not matched to a gene; V was cut back by 8 bases and J by 5 bases. CDR3 length: 13 residues. Here the CDR3 reads CSTRDRGLETQYF. For the CDR3, the DNA is TGCAGTACTCGGGACAGGGGGCTTGAGACCCAGTACTTC.

This chain connects TRBV28 to TRBJ1-5; 10 bases agree with TRBD1. CDR3 length equals 17 residues. The germline V gene has CDR1 MDHEN and CDR2 SYDVKM. Trimming cost V 5 bases and J 3 bases; bases outside gene matches: 10. The CDR3 is CASSMVGGQGLNQPQHF. As DNA, the CDR3 is TGTGCCAGCAGTATGGTGGGGGGACAGGGGCTCAATCAGCCCCAGCATTTT. The whole variable domain, remainder taken from reference TRBV28 and TRBJ1-5, is DVKVTQSSRYLVKRTGEKVFLECVQDMDHENMFWYRQDPGLGLRLIYFSYDVKMKEKGDIPEGYSVSREKKERFSLILESASTNQTSMYLCASSMVGGQGLNQPQHFGDGTRLSIL.

V usage is TRBV3-1 and J usage is TRBJ1-6; weak D call: TRBD1 (6 bases). The CDR3 has 17 residues. Germline V gives CDR1 LGHDT, CDR2 YNNKEL (reference sequence). V was cut by 0 bases and J by 6 bases, with 15 bases left in between. CDR3 sequence (DNA): TGTGCCAGCAGCCAAGATTTGTACAGGGAACTTAATTCACCCCTCCACTTT. It yields the protein CASSQDLYRELNSPLHF.

The J gene is TRBJ2-3, the V gene TRBV20-1; 8 bases are shared with TRBD2. The CDR3 length is 18 residues. The germline V gene encodes CDR1 DFQATT and CDR2 SNEGSKA (reference sequence). Trimming removed 0 bases from V and 0 bases from J; junction bases left unmatched: 11. The CDR3 DNA sequence: TGCAGTGCTAGAGATTGGGGAGGGACTAGGGGGAGCACAGATACGCAGTATTTT. Translated, it gives CSARDWGGTRGSTDTQYF.

The chain joins TRBV4-3 to TRBJ1-2; D not certain. This CDR3 contains 13 residues. CDR1 and CDR2 from the germline V gene are LGHNA and YSLEER. The V end lost 1 base, the J end lost 8 bases, and 11 bases lay between the germline ends. The CDR3 spells CASSQAGVRGYTF. CDR3 nucleotide sequence: TGCGCCAGCAGCCAAGCGGGAGTCCGCGGCTACACCTTC.

The chain joins TRBV7-2 to TRBJ1-6; no clear D gene. V lost 3 bases and J lost 7, with 25 bases in between. This CDR3 contains 19 residues. The germline CDR1 and CDR2 sequences are SGHTA and FQGNSA. The CDR3 nucleotides are TGTGCCAGCAGCTTGAATTTTCTGCCCGGGTTCAAAGAGAATTCACCCCTCCACTTT. It codes for CASSLNFLPGFKENSPLHF.

The chain links TRBV6-2 or TRBV6-3 to TRBJ2-5; a possible D gene is TRBD1 (6 bases). Trimming stripped 10 bases from V and 0 bases from J, with 12 bases between. The CDR3 covers 13 residues. Germline V CDR1 and CDR2: MNHEY, SVGEGT. The CDR3 nucleotides read TGTGCCACCCACGGACAGTACCAAGAGACCCAGTACTTC. Its translation: CATHGQYQETQYF.

V is TRBV4-1 and J is TRBJ2-5, with 11 nucleotides matching TRBD2. The CDR3 spans 16 residues. V was pared by 1 base and J by 1 base, with 2 bases of the junction left unmatched. Germline CDR1 and CDR2: MGHRA and YSYEKL. This CDR3 is CASSQVTSGAQETQYF. The CDR3 DNA sequence: TGCGCCAGCAGCCAAGTGACTAGCGGGGCCCAAGAGACCCAGTACTTC.

This clonotype was detected ten times or more. The chain carries TRBV5-1 and TRBJ2-1; tentative D call: TRBD1 (6 bases). V dropped 0 bases and J dropped 1 base, with 23 bases sitting between them. This CDR3 has 20 amino acids. The V gene's germline CDR1 is SGHRS and CDR2 YFSETQ. CDR3 sequence reads: CASSLGSLKAGERSYNEQFF. The DNA of the CDR3 is TGCGCCAGCAGCTTGGGTAGCCTCAAAGCAGGGGAGCGGTCCTACAATGAGCAGTTCTTC.

The chain combines TRBV5-1 with TRBJ2-5; the D is unclear. V dropped 0 bases and J dropped 5 bases, with 8 bases sitting between them. From germline, CDR1 is SGHRS and CDR2 YFSETQ. This CDR3 has 13 residues. DNA for the CDR3: TGCGCCAGCAGCTTGGTGGATGAGGAGACCCAGTACTTC. Translating it yields CASSLVDEETQYF.